Following are 5 T cell receptor beta chains from one sample sequenced in a study of spatial heterogeneity in lung cancer. MiXCR, applied by TCRdb to the 5' RACE reads, yields one record per CDR3 protein. The sample lists 10,000 to 11,000 distinct CDR3 sequences, under 6.5% occurring once. Time point specified: sample taken at primary tumor resection. Sequenced material: PBMCs, taken at surgery. The receptors derive from a male donor with early-stage non-small cell lung cancer.

In this sample, this clonotype turned up many times. The J gene is TRBJ2-2, the V gene TRBV4-1; D call uncertain. Deletions cut 4 bases from V and 4 bases from J, with 16 bases between. Per the germline V gene, CDR1 is MGHRA and CDR2 is YSYEKL. The CDR3 has 16 amino acids. CDR3 loop: CASSPVRRTVTGELFF. Here the CDR3 DNA reads TGCGCCAGCAGCCCCGTCCGCAGGACGGTCACCGGGGAGCTGTTTTTT.

In its sample, this clonotype was seen many times. This chain links TRBV20-1 with TRBJ1-1; D might be TRBD1 (6 bases). The CDR3 runs 13 residues. Germline CDR1 and CDR2: DFQATT and SNEGSKA (reference sequence). Trimming cost V 6 bases and J 5 bases, with 16 bases left between them. Here the CDR3 reads CSARRGAGTEAFF. The CDR3 nucleotides are TGCAGTGCCCGACGGGGGGCCGGGACTGAAGCTTTCTTT.

This clonotype was seen more than once but under ten times. The V call is TRBV5-6, the J call TRBJ1-4, with a tentative D call TRBD1 (5 bases). Trimming left V 2 bases short and J 10 bases short, with 15 bases between. CDR3 length: 14 residues. CDR1 and CDR2 from the germline V gene are SGHDT and YYEEEE. The CDR3: CASSFGRLGGKLFF. The CDR3 DNA is TGTGCCAGCAGCTTCGGACGTCTGGGGGGAAAACTGTTTTTT.

This clonotype was seen at least ten times. The chain has TRBV3-1 and TRBJ2-3; 13 positions match TRBD2. The CDR3 covers 17 residues. The J segment lost 4 bases and the V segment lost 2 bases, leaving 6 bases of the junction unmatched. Germline values: CDR1 LGHDT, CDR2 YNNKEL (reference sequence). The CDR3: CASSQLLGLAGADTQYF. CDR3 sequence (DNA): TGTGCCAGCAGCCAATTGCTCGGACTAGCGGGAGCAGATACGCAGTATTTT.

This clonotype was observed a handful of times. The chain couples TRBV4-2 to TRBJ2-7, with TRBD2 identical over 8 bases. The trim removed 0 bases at V and 4 bases at J, leaving 8 bases unmatched. This CDR3 spans 16 amino acids. Germline CDR1 reads LGHNA; CDR2 reads YNFKEQ. The CDR3 sequence is CASSQDPASGGYEQYF. As DNA, the CDR3 is TGTGCCAGCAGCCAAGATCCCGCCAGCGGGGGTTACGAGCAGTACTTC.